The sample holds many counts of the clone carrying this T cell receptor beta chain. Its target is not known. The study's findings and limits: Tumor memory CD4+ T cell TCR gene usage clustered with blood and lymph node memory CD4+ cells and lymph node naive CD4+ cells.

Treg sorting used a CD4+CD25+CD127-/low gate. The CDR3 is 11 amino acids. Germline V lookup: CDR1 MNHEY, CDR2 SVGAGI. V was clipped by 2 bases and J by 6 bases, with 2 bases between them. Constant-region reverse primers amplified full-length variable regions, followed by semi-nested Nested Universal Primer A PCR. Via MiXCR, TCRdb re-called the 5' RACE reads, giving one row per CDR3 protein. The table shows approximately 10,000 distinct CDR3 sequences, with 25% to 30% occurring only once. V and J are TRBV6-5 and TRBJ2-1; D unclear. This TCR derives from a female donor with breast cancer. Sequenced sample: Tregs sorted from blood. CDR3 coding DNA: TGTGCCAGCAGTTACGGCAATGAGCAGTTCTTC. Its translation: CASSYGNEQFF.